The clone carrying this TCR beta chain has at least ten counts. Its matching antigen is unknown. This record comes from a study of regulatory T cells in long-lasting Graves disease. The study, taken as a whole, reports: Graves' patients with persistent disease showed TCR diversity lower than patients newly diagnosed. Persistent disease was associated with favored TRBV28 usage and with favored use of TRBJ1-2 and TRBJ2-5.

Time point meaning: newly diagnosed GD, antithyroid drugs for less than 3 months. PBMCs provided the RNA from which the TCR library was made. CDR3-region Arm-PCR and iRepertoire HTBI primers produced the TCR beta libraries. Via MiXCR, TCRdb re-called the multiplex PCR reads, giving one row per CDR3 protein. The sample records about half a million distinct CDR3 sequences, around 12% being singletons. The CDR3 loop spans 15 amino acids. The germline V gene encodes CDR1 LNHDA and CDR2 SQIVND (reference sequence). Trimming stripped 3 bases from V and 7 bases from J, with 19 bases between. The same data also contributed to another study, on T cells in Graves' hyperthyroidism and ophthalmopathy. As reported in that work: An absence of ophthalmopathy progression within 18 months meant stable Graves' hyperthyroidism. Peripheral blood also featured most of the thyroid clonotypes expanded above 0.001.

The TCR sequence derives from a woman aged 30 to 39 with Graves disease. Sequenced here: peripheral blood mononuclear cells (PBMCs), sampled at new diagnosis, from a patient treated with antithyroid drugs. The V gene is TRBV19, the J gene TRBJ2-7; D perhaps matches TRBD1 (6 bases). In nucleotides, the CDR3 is TGTGCCAGTAGTATCTCCGGGACAAGAGCTGGAGAGCAGTACTTC. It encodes CASSISGTRAGEQYF.